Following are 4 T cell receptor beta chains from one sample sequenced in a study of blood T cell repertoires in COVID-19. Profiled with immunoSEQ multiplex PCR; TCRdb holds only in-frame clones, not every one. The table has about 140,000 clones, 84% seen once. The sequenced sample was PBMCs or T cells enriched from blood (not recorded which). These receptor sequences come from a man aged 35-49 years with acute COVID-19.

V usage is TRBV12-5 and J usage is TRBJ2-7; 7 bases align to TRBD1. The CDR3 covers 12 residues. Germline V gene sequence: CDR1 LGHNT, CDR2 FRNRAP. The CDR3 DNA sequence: TGTGCCCCTCCCGGGACAGCCTACGAGCAGTACTTC. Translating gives CAPPGTAYEQYF.

In nucleotides, the CDR3 is TGTGCCAGCAGTGAAGTTTCGACAGGCAATCAGCCCCAGCATTTT. It is translated as CASSEVSTGNQPQHF. The V and J genes are TRBV2 and TRBJ1-5, with D possibly being TRBD1 (5 bases). V shed 1 base and J shed 2 bases, with 9 bases lying between them. This CDR3 comprises 15 residues. CDR1 and CDR2 (germline): SNHLY, FYNNEI.

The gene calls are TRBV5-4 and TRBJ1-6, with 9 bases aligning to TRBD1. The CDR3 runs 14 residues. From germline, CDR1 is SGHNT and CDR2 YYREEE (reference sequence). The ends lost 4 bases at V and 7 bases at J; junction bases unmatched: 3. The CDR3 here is CASSRGQGNSPLHF. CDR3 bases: TGTGCCAGCAGCCGGGGACAGGGAAATTCACCCCTCCACTTT.

CDR3 residues: CASSPRQGAGTEAFF. CDR3 sequence (DNA): TGTGCCAGCAGCCCCAGACAGGGGGCCGGTACTGAAGCTTTCTTT. The V call is TRBV7-2, the J call TRBJ1-1, with TRBD1 matching 10 bases. The V gene end was trimmed by 5 bases and the J gene end by 5 bases; junction bases not matched to a gene: 8. Per germline, CDR1 SGHTA and CDR2 FQGNSA. This CDR3 contains 15 residues.